These 12 T cell receptor beta chains came from one sample sequenced in a study of blood T cell repertoires in COVID-19. Some clones are missing from TCRdb's copy, which holds only in-frame ones; the method was immunoSEQ multiplex PCR. The sample records about 89,000 clones, roughly 95% being singletons. The sequenced sample consisted of peripheral blood. Receptor source: a human donor with active COVID-19. The donor label of this sample is uncertain.

The chain couples TRBV7-8 to TRBJ2-1; a possible D gene is TRBD2 (6 bases). CDR1 and CDR2 from the germline V gene are SGHVS and FQNEAQ. Trimming stripped 5 bases from V and 0 bases from J, with 17 bases between. The CDR3 covers 17 residues. CDR3 in amino acids: CASSGRSGESSYNEQFF. CDR3 DNA sequence: TGTGCCAGCAGCGGACGATCGGGGGAGAGCTCCTACAATGAGCAGTTCTTC.

V is TRBV4-1 and J is TRBJ2-4; D remains ambiguous. Germline V gene sequence: CDR1 MGHRA, CDR2 YSYEKL. The CDR3 sequence is 16 residues long. V was shortened by 8 bases and J by 0 bases, with 17 bases between the two germline ends. Here the CDR3 DNA reads TGCGCCAGCTCCCTCCCACATCGACAAGCCAAAAACATTCAGTACTTC. This encodes CASSLPHRQAKNIQYF.

In this sample, this clone turned up once. CDR3 DNA sequence: TGTGCCAGCAGCCAAGAGCAGGGGTTCACTGAAGCTTTCTTT. This encodes CASSQEQGFTEAFF. The chain is built from TRBV4-2 and TRBJ1-1; TRBD1 might be the D (6 bases). V was shortened by 0 bases and J by 4 bases, with 9 bases between the two germline ends. Germline V CDR1 and CDR2: LGHNA, YNFKEQ. This CDR3 is 14 amino acids long.

The CDR3: CASSSRLAGDTDTQYF. DNA for the CDR3: TGTGCCAGCAGCTCTCGACTAGCGGGGGACACAGATACGCAGTATTTT. The J gene is TRBJ2-3, the V gene TRBV7-2; 12 bases map to TRBD2. V shed 4 bases and J 2 bases; nucleotides not matched to a gene: 4. The CDR3 covers 16 residues. The germline gives CDR1 SGHTA, CDR2 FQGNSA.

The V and J genes are TRBV10-3 and TRBJ2-7; D is unresolved. Trimming took 0 bases from V and 10 from J, leaving 7 bases between them. The V gene's germline CDR1 is ENHRY and CDR2 SYGVKD. The CDR3 sequence is 11 residues long. The CDR3 here is CAISESQVQYF. CDR3 sequence (DNA): TGTGCCATCAGTGAGTCGCAGGTACAGTACTTC.

This chain links TRBV19 with TRBJ1-3, with 7 positions matching TRBD1. Germline assignment: CDR1 LNHDA and CDR2 SQIVND (reference sequence). V dropped 5 bases and J dropped 4; count of bases not matched to a gene: 8. This CDR3 region has 15 residues. CDR3: CASSADRVGGNTIYF. The CDR3 DNA reads as TGTGCCAGTAGTGCCGACAGGGTCGGAGGAAACACCATATATTTT.

This rearrangement joins TRBV19 to TRBJ1-5; weak D call: TRBD1 (5 bases). Germline V CDR1 and CDR2: LNHDA, SQIVND (reference sequence). The germline V and J ends were trimmed by 4 bases and 5 bases, with 15 bases remaining between them. The CDR3 contains 15 residues. CDR3 in DNA: TGTGCCAGTAGTAGCCCCTCAGGGTACGATCAGCCCCAGCATTTT. It specifies CASSSPSGYDQPQHF.

The chain carries TRBV5-6 and TRBJ1-1; D not resolved. The V gene lost 0 bases and the J gene lost 1 base, with 4 bases spanning the gap. This CDR3 contains 13 residues. Germline V gene sequence: CDR1 SGHDT, CDR2 YYEEEE. DNA of the CDR3: TGTGCCAGCAGCTTGGTATCGAACACTGAAGCTTTCTTT. Its protein product is CASSLVSNTEAFF.

The chain combines TRBV7-9 with TRBJ2-1, with 7 bases aligning to TRBD1. Germline V gene data show CDR1 as SEHNR and CDR2 as FQNEAQ (reference sequence). After removal of 5 bases from V and 4 bases from J, the junction contained 8 bases not matched to a gene. The CDR3 sequence is 15 residues long. The CDR3 region has the DNA TGTGCCAGCAGCCAGTGGGACAGACCATACAATGAGCAGTTCTTC. It translates to CASSQWDRPYNEQFF.

CDR3 sequence: CASSLGRPDRGVSYEQYF. The CDR3 coding sequence is TGTGCCAGCAGCTTAGGAAGACCGGACAGGGGGGTATCCTACGAGCAGTACTTC. This chain uses TRBV7-8 with TRBJ2-7; TRBD1 agrees at 10 bases. Unmatched junction bases numbered 10, after V lost 1 base and J lost 1 base. Per the germline V gene, CDR1 is SGHVS and CDR2 is FQNEAQ. This CDR3 is built from 18 residues.

The chain is built from TRBV13 and TRBJ1-2; 9 bases match TRBD1. The CDR3 length is 14 residues. Germline-derived CDR1 and CDR2 are PRHDT and FYEKMQ (reference sequence). V was pared by 4 bases and J by 2 bases, with 2 bases of the junction left unmatched. The CDR3 DNA follows: TGTGCCAGCAGCTACGACAGGGGGAACTATGGCTACACCTTC. It encodes CASSYDRGNYGYTF.

V and J are TRBV2 and TRBJ2-5; TRBD1 aligns across 12 bases. Per the germline V gene, CDR1 is SNHLY and CDR2 is FYNNEI. The CDR3 totals 15 residues. After removal of 4 bases from V and 5 bases from J, the junction contained 5 bases not matched to a gene. CDR3: CASSGDRGPWETQYF. The CDR3 DNA is TGTGCCAGCAGTGGGGACAGGGGGCCATGGGAGACCCAGTACTTC.